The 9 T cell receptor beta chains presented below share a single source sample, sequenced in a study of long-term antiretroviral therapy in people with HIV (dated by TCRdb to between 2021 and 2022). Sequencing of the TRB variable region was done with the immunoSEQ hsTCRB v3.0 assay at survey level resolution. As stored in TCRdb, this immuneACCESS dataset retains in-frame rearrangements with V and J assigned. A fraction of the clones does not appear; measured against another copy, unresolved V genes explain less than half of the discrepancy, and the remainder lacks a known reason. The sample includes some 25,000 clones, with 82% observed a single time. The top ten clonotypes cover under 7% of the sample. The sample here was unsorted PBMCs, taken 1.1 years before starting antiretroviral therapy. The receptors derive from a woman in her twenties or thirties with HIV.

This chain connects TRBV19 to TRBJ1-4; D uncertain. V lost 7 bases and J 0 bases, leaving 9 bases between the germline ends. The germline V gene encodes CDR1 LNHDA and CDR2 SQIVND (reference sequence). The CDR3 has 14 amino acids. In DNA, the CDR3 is TGTGCCAGTAAACATAGGGCAACTAATGAAAAACTGTTTTTT. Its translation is CASKHRATNEKLFF.

Here the CDR3 reads CAFSVGANSGNTIYF. In DNA, the CDR3 is TGTGCCTTTTCTGTCGGAGCGAACTCTGGAAACACCATATATTTT. The V and J genes are TRBV19 and TRBJ1-3, with D uncertain. The CDR3 is 15 residues long. Trimming cost V 11 bases and J 0 bases, with 17 bases left between them. The V gene's germline CDR1 is LNHDA and CDR2 SQIVND (reference sequence).

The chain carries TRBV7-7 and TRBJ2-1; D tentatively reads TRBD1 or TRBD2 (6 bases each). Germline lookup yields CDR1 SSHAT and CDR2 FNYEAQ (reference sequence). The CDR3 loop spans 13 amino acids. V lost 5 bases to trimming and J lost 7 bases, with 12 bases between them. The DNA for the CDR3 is TGTGCCAGCAGCCCCCGGAGGGGGAATGAGCAGTTCTTC. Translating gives CASSPRRGNEQFF.

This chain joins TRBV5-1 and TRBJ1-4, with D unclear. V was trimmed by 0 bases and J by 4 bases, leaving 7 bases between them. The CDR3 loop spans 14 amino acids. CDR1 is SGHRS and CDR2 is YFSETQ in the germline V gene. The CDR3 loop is CASSLDGFNEKLFF. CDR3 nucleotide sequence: TGCGCCAGCAGCTTGGACGGGTTTAATGAAAAACTGTTTTTT.

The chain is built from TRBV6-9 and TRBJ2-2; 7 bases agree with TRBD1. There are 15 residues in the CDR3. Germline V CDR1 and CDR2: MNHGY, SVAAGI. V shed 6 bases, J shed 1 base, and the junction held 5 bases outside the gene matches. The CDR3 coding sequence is TGTGCCAGCAGCCTGACAGGGCTGAACACCGGGGAGCTGTTTTTT. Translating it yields CASSLTGLNTGELFF.

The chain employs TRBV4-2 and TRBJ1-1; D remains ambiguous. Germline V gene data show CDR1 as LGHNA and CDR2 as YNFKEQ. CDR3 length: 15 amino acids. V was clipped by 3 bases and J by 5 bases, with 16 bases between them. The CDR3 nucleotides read TGTGCCAGCAGCCAGAACCCGGTGGGAGGGACTGAAGCTTTCTTT. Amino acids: CASSQNPVGGTEAFF.

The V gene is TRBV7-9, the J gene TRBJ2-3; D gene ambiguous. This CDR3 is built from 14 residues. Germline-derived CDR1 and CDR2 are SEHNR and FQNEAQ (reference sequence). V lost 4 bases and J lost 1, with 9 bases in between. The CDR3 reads CASSSPGRTDTQYF. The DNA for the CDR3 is TGTGCCAGCAGCTCCCCCGGCCGCACAGATACGCAGTATTTT.

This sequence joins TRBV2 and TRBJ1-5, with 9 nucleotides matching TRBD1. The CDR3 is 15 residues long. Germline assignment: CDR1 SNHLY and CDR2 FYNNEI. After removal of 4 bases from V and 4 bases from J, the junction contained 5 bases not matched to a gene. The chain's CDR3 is CASSAPGTGNQPQHF. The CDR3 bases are TGTGCCAGCAGTGCACCCGGGACAGGGAATCAGCCCCAGCATTTT.

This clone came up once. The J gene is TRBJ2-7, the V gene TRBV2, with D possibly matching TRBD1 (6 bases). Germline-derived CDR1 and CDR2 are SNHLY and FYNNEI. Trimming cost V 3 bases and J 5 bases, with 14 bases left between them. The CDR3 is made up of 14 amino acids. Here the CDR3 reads CASSDYRTADEQYV. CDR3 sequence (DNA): TGTGCCAGCAGTGACTACCGGACAGCCGACGAGCAGTACGTC.